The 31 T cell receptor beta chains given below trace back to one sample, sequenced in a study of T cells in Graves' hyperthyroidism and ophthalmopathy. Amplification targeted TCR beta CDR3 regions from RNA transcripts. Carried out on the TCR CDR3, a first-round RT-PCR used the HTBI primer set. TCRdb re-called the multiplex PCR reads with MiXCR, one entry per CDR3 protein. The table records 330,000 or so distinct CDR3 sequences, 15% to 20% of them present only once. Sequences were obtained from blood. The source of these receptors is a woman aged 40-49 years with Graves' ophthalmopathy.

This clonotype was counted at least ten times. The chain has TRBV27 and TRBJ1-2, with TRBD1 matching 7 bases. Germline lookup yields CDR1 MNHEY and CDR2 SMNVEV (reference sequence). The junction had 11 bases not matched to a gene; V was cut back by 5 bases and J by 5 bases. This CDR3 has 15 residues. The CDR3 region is CASSPQGFFGYGYTF. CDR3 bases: TGTGCCAGCAGTCCACAGGGGTTCTTCGGATATGGCTACACCTTC.

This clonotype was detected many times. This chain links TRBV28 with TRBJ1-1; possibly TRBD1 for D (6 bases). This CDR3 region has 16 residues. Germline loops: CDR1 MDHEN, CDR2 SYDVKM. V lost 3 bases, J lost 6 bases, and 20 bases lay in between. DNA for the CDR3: TGTGCCAGCAGTTTCGAAGTGGGGGCCGGGGTCTCTGAAGCTTTCTTT. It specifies CASSFEVGAGVSEAFF.

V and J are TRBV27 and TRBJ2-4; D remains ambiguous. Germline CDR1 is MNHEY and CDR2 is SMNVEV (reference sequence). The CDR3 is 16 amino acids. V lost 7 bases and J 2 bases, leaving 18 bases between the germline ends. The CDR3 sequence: CASTPSRSVSKNIQYF. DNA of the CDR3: TGTGCCAGCACCCCTTCGAGGTCTGTCTCCAAAAACATTCAGTACTTC.

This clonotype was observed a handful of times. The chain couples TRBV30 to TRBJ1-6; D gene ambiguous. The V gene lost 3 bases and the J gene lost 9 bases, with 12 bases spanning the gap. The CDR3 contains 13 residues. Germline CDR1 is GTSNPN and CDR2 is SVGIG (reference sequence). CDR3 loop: CAWSASGRSPLHF. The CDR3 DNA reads TGTGCCTGGAGCGCTAGTGGGCGTTCACCCCTCCACTTT.

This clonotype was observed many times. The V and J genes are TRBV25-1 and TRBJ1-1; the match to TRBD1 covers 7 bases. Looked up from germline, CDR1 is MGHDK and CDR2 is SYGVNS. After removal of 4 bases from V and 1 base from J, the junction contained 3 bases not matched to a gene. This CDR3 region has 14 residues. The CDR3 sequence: CASSGAGGNTEAFF. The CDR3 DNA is TGTGCCAGCAGTGGAGCAGGGGGGAACACTGAAGCTTTCTTT.

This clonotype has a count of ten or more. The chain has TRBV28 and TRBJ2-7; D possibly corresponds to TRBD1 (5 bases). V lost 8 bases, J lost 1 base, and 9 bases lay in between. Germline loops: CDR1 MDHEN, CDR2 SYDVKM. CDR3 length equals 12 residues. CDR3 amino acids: CASLRGSYEQYF. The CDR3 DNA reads TGTGCCAGCCTTAGGGGTTCCTACGAGCAGTACTTC. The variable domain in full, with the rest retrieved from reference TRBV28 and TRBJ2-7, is DVKVTQSSRYLVKRTGEKVFLECVQDMDHENMFWYRQDPGLGLRLIYFSYDVKMKEKGDIPEGYSVSREKKERFSLILESASTNQTSMYLCASLRGSYEQYFGPGTRLTVT.

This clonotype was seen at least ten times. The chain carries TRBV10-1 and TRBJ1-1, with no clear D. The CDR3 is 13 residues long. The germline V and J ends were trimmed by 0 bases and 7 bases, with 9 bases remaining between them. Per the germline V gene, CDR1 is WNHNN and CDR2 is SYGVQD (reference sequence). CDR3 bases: TGCGCCAGCAGTGAGTCGGACGTATTTGAAGCTTTCTTT. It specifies CASSESDVFEAFF.

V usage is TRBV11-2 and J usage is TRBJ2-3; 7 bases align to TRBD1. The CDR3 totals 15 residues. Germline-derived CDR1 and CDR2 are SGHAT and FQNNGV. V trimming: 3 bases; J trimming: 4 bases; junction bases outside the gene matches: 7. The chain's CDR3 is CASSFGQAYSDTQYF. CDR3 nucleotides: TGTGCCAGCAGCTTTGGACAGGCCTATTCAGATACGCAGTATTTT.

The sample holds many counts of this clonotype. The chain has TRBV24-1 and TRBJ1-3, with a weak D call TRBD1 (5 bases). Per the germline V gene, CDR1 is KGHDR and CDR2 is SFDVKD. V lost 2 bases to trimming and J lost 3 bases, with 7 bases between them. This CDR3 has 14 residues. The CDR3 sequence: CATSDWTNGNTIYF. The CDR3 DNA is TGTGCCACCAGTGATTGGACAAATGGAAACACCATATATTTT.

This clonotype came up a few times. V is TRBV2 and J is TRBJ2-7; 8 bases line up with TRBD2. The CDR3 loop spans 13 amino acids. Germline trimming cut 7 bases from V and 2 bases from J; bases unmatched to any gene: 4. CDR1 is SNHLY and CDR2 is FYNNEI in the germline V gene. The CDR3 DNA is TGTGCCAGCATGGGCGGGGGGCCCTACGAGCAGTACTTC. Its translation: CASMGGGPYEQYF.

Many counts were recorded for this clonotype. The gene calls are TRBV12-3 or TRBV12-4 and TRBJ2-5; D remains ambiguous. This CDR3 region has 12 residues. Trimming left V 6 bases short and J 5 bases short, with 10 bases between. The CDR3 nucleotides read TGTGCCAGCAGCATTACGCGGGAGACCCAGTACTTC. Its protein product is CASSITRETQYF.

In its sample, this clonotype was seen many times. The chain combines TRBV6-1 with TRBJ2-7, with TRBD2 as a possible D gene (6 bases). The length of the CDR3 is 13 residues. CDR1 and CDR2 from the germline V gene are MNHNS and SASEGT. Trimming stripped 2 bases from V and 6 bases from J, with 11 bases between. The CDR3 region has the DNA TGTGCCAGCAGTGAATGGAGGGGAGGCGAGCAGTACTTC. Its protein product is CASSEWRGGEQYF.

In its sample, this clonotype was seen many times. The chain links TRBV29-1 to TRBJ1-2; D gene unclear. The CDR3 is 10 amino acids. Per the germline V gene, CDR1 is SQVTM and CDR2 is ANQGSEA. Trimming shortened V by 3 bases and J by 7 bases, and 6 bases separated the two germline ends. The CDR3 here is CSVDARGYTF. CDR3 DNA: TGCAGCGTTGACGCCCGTGGCTACACCTTC.

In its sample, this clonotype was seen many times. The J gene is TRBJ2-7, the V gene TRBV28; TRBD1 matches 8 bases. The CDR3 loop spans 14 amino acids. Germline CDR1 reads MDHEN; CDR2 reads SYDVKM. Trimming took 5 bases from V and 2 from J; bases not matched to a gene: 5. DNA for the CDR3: TGTGCCAGCAGTCCAGGGGGCTTTCCCTACGAGCAGTACTTC. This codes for CASSPGGFPYEQYF.

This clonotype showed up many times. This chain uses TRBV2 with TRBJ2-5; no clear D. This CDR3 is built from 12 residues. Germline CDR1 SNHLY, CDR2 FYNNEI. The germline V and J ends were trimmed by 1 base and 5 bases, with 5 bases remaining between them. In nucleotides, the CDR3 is TGTGCCAGCAGTGAAGTGGAGGAGACCCAGTACTTC. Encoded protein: CASSEVEETQYF.

The DNA of the CDR3 is TGTGCCAGCAGTTTGGGCTGGGGTACGTTGGAGACCCAGTACTTC. Translating gives CASSLGWGTLETQYF. The rearrangement joins TRBV28 to TRBJ2-5; unclear D gene. This CDR3 region has 15 residues. Deletions cut 3 bases from V and 5 bases from J, with 16 bases between. Germline CDR1 reads MDHEN; CDR2 reads SYDVKM.

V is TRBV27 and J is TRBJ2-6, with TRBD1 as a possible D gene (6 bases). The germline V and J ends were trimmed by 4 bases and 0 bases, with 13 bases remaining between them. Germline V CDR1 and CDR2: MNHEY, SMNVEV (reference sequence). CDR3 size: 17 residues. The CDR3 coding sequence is TGTGCCAGCAGTTCCTCCTCAGGGGTCTCTGGGGCCAACGTCCTGACTTTC. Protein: CASSSSSGVSGANVLTF.

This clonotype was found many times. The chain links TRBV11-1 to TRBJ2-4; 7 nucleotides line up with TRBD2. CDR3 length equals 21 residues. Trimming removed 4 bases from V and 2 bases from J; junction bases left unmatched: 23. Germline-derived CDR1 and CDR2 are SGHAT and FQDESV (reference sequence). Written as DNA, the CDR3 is TGTGCCAGCAGCTCCCTTGCCCCTACTAGCGTCATCGCGGGGTCCAAAAACATTCAGTACTTC. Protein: CASSSLAPTSVIAGSKNIQYF.

CDR3 loop: CASSSADRAVPYEQYF. Here the CDR3 DNA reads TGTGCCAGCAGTTCGGCTGACAGGGCCGTCCCCTACGAGCAGTACTTC. This chain links TRBV12-3 or TRBV12-4 with TRBJ2-7; 7 bases match TRBD1. The CDR3 totals 16 residues. J lost 2 bases, V lost 4 bases, and 11 bases had no gene match.

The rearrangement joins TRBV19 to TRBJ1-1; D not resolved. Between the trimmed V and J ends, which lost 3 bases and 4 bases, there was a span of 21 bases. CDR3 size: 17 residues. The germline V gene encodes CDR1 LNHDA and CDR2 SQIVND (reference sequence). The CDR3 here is CASSMFPDDSRSTEAFF. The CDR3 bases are TGTGCCAGTAGTATGTTTCCGGACGACTCTCGATCCACTGAAGCTTTCTTT.

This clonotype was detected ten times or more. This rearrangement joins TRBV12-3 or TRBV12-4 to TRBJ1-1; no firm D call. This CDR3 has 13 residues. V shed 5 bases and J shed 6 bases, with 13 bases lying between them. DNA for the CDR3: TGTGCCAGCAGTCCCGGACCGCGCCCTGAAGCTTTCTTT. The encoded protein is CASSPGPRPEAFF.

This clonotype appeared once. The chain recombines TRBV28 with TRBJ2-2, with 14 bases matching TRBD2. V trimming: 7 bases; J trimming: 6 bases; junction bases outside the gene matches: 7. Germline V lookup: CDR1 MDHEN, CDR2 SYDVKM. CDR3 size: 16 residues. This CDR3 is CASTRLAGGPPGELFF. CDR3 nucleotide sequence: TGTGCCAGCACACGACTAGCGGGAGGGCCCCCCGGGGAGCTGTTTTTT. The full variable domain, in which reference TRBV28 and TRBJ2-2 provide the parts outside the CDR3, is DVKVTQSSRYLVKRTGEKVFLECVQDMDHENMFWYRQDPGLGLRLIYFSYDVKMKEKGDIPEGYSVSREKKERFSLILESASTNQTSMYLCASTRLAGGPPGELFFGEGSRLTVL.

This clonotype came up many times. In DNA form, the CDR3 reads TGTGCCAGTAGTATGGCAGGGTTGAGCTCCTACGAGCAGTACTTC. This codes for CASSMAGLSSYEQYF. This rearrangement joins TRBV19 to TRBJ2-7; a weak D match, TRBD1 (5 bases). There are 15 residues in the CDR3. V dropped 3 bases and J dropped 0 bases, with 12 bases sitting between them. In germline, CDR1 is LNHDA, CDR2 SQIVND (reference sequence).

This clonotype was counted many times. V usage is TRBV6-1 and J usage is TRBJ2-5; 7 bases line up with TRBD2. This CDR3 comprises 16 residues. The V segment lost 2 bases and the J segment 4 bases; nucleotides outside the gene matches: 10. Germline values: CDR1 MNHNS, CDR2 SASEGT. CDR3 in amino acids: CASSELADLIGETQYF. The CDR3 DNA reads TGTGCCAGCAGTGAACTAGCGGACCTGATCGGAGAGACCCAGTACTTC.

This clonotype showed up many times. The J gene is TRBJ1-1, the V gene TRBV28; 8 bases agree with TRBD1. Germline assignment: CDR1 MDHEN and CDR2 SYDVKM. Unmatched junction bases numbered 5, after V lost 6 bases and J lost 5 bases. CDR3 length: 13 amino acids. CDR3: CASSRTGKTEAFF. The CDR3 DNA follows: TGTGCCAGCAGCCGGACAGGGAAAACTGAAGCTTTCTTT. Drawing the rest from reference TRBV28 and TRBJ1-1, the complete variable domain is DVKVTQSSRYLVKRTGEKVFLECVQDMDHENMFWYRQDPGLGLRLIYFSYDVKMKEKGDIPEGYSVSREKKERFSLILESASTNQTSMYLCASSRTGKTEAFFGQGTRLTVV.

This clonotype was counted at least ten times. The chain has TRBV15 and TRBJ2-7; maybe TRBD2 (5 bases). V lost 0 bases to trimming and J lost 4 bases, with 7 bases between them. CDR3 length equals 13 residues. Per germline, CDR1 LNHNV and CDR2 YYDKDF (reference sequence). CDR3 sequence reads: CATSRDGEYEQYF. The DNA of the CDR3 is TGTGCCACCAGCAGAGACGGGGAGTACGAGCAGTACTTC.

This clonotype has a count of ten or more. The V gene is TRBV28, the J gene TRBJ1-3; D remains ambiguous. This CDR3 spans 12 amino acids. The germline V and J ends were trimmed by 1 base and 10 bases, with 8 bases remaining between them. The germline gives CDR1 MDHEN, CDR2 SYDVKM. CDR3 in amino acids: CASSLFGSTIYF. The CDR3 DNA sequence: TGTGCCAGCAGTTTATTTGGCTCGACCATATATTTT.

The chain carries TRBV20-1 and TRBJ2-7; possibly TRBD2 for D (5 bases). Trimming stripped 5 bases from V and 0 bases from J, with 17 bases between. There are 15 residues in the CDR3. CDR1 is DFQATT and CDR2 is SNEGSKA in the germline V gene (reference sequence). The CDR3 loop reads CSARGAGDRSYEQYF. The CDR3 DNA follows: TGCAGTGCTCGCGGAGCCGGGGATCGCTCCTACGAGCAGTACTTC.

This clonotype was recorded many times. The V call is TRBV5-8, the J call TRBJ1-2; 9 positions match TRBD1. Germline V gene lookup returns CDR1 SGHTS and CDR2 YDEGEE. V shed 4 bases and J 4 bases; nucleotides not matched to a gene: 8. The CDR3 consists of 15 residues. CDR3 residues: CASSDYRGLSYGYTF. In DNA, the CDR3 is TGTGCCAGCAGCGACTACAGGGGGCTTAGCTATGGCTACACCTTC.

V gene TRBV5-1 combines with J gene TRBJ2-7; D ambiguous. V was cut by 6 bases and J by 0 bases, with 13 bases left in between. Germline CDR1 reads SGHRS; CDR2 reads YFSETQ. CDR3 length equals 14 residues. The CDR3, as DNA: TGCGCCAGCAAAGGCCTACCTCCCTCCTACGAGCAGTACTTC. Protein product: CASKGLPPSYEQYF.

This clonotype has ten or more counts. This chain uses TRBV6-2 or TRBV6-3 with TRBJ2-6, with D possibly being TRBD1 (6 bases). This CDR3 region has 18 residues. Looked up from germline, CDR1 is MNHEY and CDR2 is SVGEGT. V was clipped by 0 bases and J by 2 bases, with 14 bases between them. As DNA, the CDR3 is TGTGCCAGCAGTTACTCGATATGGGGGCTCGCTGGGGCCAACGTCCTGACTTTC. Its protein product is CASSYSIWGLAGANVLTF.